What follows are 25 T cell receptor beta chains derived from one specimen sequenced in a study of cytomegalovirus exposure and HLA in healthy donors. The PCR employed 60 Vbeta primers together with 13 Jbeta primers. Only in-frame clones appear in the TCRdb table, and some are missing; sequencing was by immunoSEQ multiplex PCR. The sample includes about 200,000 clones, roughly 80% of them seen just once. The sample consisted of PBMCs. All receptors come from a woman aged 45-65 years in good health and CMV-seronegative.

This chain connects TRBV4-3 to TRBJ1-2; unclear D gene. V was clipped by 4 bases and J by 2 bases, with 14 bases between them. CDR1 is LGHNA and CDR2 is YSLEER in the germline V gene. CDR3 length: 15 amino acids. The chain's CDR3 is CASSPLGLTNYGYTF. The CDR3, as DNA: TGCGCCAGCAGCCCCCTCGGACTGACGAACTATGGCTACACCTTC.

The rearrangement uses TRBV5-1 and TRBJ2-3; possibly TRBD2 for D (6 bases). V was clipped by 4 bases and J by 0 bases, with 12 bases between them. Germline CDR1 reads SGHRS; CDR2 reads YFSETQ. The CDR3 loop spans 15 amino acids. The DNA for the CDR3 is TGCGCCAGCAGCCCATACGGGACTAGCACAGATACGCAGTATTTT. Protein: CASSPYGTSTDTQYF.

DNA for the CDR3: TGTGCCAGCAGCTTCCAGGGGGTTGGGGCCAACGTCCTGACTTTC. Residues: CASSFQGVGANVLTF. The rearrangement links TRBV7-3 to TRBJ2-6, with 7 nucleotides matching TRBD1. CDR1 is SGHTA and CDR2 is FQGTGA in the germline V gene. After removal of 3 bases from V and 3 bases from J, the junction contained 2 bases not matched to a gene. The CDR3 has 15 residues.

The CDR3 region has the DNA TGCGCCAGCAGCTTGCGCCGGACAGGGGGCAGTGAAAAACTGTTTTTT. Encoded protein: CASSLRRTGGSEKLFF. The rearrangement joins TRBV5-1 to TRBJ1-4; the match to TRBD1 covers 11 bases. This CDR3 contains 16 residues. V was clipped by 1 base and J by 7 bases; unmatched bases: 6. Looked up from germline, CDR1 is SGHRS and CDR2 is YFSETQ.

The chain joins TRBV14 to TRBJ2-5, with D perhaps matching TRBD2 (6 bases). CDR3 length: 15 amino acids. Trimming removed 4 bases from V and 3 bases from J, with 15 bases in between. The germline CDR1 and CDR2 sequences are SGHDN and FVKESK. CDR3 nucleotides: TGTGCCAGCAGCCCGGGACTCCGAATAAAAGAGACCCAGTACTTC. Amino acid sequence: CASSPGLRIKETQYF.

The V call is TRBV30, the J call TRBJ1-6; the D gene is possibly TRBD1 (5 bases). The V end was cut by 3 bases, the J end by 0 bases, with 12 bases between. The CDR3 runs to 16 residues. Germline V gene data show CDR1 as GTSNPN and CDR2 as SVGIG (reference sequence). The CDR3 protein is CAWSAGGASYNSPLHF. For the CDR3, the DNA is TGTGCCTGGAGCGCGGGGGGTGCCTCCTATAATTCACCCCTCCACTTT.

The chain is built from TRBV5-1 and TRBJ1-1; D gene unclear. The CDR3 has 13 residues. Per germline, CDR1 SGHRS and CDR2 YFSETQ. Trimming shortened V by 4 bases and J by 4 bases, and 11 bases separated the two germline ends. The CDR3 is CASSVQWSTEAFF. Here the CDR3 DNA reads TGCGCCAGCAGCGTCCAATGGAGCACTGAAGCTTTCTTT.

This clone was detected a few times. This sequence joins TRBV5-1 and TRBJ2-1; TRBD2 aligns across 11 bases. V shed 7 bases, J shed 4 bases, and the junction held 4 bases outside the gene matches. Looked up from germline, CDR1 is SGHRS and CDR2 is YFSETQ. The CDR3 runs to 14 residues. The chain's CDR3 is CASRRLAGYNEQFF. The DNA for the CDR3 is TGCGCCAGCCGCAGACTAGCGGGATACAATGAGCAGTTCTTC.

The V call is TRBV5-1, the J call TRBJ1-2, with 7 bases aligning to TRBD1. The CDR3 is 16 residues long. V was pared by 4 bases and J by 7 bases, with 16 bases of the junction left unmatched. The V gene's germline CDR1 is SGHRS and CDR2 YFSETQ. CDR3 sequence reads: CASSTTAGTAKFGYTF. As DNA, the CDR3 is TGCGCCAGCAGCACCACGGCCGGGACAGCGAAATTTGGCTACACCTTC.

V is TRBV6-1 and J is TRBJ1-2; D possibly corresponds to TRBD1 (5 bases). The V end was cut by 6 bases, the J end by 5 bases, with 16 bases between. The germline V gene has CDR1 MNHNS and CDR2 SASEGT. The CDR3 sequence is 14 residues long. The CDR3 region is CASSSVTAGYGYTF. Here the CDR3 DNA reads TGTGCCAGCAGCTCCGTGACAGCAGGTTATGGCTACACCTTC.

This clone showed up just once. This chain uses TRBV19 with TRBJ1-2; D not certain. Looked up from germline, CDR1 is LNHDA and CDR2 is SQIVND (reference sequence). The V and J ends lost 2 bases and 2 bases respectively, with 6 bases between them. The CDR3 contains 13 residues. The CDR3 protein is CASSIRGNYGYTF. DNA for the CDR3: TGTGCCAGTAGTATACGCGGAAACTATGGCTACACCTTC.

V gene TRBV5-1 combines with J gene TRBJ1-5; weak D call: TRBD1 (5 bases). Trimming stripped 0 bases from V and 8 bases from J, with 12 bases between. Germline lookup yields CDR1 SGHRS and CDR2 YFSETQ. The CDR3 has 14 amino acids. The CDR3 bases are TGCGCCAGCAGCTTGGCCAGGGAAGAAAAGCCCCAGCATTTT. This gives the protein CASSLAREEKPQHF.

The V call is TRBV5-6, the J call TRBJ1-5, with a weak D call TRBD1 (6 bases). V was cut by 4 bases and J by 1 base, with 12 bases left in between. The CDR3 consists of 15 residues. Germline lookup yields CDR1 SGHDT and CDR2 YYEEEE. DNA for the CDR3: TGTGCCAGCAGCGCGACAGGATGGAGCAATCAGCCCCAGCATTTT. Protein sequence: CASSATGWSNQPQHF.

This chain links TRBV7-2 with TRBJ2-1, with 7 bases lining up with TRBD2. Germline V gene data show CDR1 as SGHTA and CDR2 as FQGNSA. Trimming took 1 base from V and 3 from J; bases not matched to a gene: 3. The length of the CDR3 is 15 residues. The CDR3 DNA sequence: TGTGCCAGCAGCTTAGGCGGGGGTAACTACAATGAGCAGTTCTTC. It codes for CASSLGGGNYNEQFF.

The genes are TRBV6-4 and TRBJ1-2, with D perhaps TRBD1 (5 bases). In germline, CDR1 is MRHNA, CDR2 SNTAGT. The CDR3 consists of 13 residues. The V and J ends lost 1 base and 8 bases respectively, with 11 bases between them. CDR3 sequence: CASSDWKGSGYTF. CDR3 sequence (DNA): TGTGCCAGCAGTGACTGGAAGGGGTCGGGCTACACCTTC.

The CDR3 DNA reads TGTGCGACCTCTCCGGGACTAGCGACGAACGAGCAGTTCTTC. It specifies CATSPGLATNEQFF. V and J are TRBV19 and TRBJ2-1; 10 nucleotides agree with TRBD2. CDR1 and CDR2 (germline): LNHDA, SQIVND (reference sequence). The CDR3 loop spans 14 amino acids.

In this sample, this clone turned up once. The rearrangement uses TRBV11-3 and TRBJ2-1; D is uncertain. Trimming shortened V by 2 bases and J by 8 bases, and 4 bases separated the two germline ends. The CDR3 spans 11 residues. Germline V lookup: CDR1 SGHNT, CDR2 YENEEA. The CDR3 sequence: CASSLRDEQFF. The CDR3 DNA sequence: TGTGCCAGCAGCTTACGGGATGAGCAGTTCTTC.

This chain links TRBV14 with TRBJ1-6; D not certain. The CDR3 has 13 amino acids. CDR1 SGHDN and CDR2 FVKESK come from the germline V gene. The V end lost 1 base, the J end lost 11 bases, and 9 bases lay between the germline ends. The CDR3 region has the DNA TGTGCCAGCAGCCAAGGACAATTTCCACCCCTCCACTTT. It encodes CASSQGQFPPLHF. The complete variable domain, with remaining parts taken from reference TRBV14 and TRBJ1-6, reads EAGVTQFPSHSVIEKGQTVTLRCDPISGHDNLYWYRRVMGKEIKFLLHFVKESKQDESGMPNNRFLAERTGGTYSTLKVQPAELEDSGVYFCASSQGQFPPLHFGNGTRLTVT.

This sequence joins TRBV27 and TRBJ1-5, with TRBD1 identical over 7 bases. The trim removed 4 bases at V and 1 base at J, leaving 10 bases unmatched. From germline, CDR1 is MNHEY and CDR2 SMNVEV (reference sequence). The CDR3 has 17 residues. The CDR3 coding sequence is TGTGCCAGCAGTTACTCAGGCGGGACAGTGAGCAATCAGCCCCAGCATTTT. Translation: CASSYSGGTVSNQPQHF.

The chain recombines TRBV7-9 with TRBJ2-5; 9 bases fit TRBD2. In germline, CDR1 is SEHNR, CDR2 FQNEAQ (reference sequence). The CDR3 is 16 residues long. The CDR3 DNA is TGTTCCGGCAGCTTAGCCGCGGGAGGGCAGGGAGAGACCCAGTACTTC. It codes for CSGSLAAGGQGETQYF.

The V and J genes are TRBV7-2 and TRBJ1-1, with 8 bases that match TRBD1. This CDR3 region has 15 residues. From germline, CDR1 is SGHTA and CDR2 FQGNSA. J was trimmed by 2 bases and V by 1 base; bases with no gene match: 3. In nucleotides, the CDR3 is TGTGCCAGCAGCTTAGGGGGACAGGTTAACACTGAAGCTTTCTTT. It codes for CASSLGGQVNTEAFF.

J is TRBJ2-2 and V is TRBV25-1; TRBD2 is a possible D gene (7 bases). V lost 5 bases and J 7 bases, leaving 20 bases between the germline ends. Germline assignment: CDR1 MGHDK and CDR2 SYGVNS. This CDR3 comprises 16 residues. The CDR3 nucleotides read TGTGCCAGCAGTTCCCCGGGGGGCGGCCGGAGCGGGGAGCTGTTTTTT. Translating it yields CASSSPGGGRSGELFF.

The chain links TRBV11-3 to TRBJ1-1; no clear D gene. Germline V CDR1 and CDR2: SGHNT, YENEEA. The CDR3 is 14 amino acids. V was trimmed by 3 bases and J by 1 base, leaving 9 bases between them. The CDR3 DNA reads TGTGCCAGCAGCTTGGACGGGAGGAACACTGAAGCTTTCTTT. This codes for CASSLDGRNTEAFF.

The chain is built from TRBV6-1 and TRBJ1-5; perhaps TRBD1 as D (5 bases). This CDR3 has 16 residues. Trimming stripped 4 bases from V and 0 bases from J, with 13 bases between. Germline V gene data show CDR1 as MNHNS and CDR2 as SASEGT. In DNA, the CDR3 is TGTGCCAGCAGTGGAGGGACTTCTTATAGCAATCAGCCCCAGCATTTT. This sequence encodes CASSGGTSYSNQPQHF.

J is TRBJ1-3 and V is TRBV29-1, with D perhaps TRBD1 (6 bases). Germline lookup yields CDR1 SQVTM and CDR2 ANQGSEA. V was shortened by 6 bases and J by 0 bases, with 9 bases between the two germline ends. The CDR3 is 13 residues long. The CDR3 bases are TGCAGCGTCCTAGGGGGCTCTGGAAACACCATATATTTT. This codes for CSVLGGSGNTIYF.